The 31 T cell receptor beta chains in this list originate from one sample, sequenced in a study of glioma-infiltrating T cells after dendritic cell vaccination. Time point meaning: after dendritic cell vaccination, including at tumor progression/relapse. Profiled with immunoSEQ multiplex PCR; TCRdb holds only in-frame clones, not every one. Of 55,000 to 75,000 clones in the sample, roughly 83% were seen once. Material: blood, obtained after dendritic cell vaccination. These receptor sequences come from a human donor with glioblastoma.

The chain joins TRBV15 to TRBJ2-1, with D perhaps matching TRBD1 (6 bases). Germline V gene sequence: CDR1 LNHNV, CDR2 YYDKDF (reference sequence). The ends were cut back, 0 bases at V and 5 bases at J, with 11 bases in the middle. The CDR3 has 15 residues. CDR3 nucleotides: TGTGCCACCAGCAGAGATTGGGCAGGGGACAATGAGCAGTTCTTC. Translating it yields CATSRDWAGDNEQFF.

The gene calls are TRBV7-9 and TRBJ2-2; D may be TRBD2 (6 bases). V lost 5 bases and J lost 5, with 12 bases in between. The CDR3 runs 14 residues. Germline CDR1 SEHNR, CDR2 FQNEAQ (reference sequence). The CDR3 sequence is CASSGDWVTGELFF. The CDR3 region has the DNA TGTGCCAGCAGCGGGGACTGGGTAACCGGGGAGCTGTTTTTT.

In its sample, this clone was seen a few times. The rearrangement links TRBV11-2 to TRBJ1-6; a possible D gene is TRBD1 (5 bases). The CDR3 runs 16 residues. V was pared by 4 bases and J by 5 bases, with 15 bases between. Germline values: CDR1 SGHAT, CDR2 FQNNGV. CDR3 residues: CASSSTRGLNNSPLHF. The CDR3 DNA follows: TGTGCCAGCAGCTCCACACGGGGACTCAATAATTCACCCCTCCACTTT.

This clone was observed a single time. The chain is built from TRBV19 and TRBJ2-5; D possibly corresponds to TRBD2 (6 bases). The CDR3 contains 14 residues. CDR1 LNHDA and CDR2 SQIVND come from the germline V gene (reference sequence). The V and J ends lost 3 bases and 7 bases respectively, with 15 bases between them. In nucleotides, the CDR3 is TGTGCCAGTAGTATCGAGCGGGCAGCGGGGACCCAGTACTTC. It specifies CASSIERAAGTQYF. The variable domain in full, completed from reference TRBV19 and TRBJ2-5, reads DGGITQSPKYLFRKEGQNVTLSCEQNLNHDAMYWYRQDPGQGLRLIYYSQIVNDFQKGDIAEGYSVSREKKESFPLTVTSAQKNPTAFYLCASSIERAAGTQYFGPGTRLLVL.

This sequence joins TRBV6-1 and TRBJ2-4, with 10 bases lining up with TRBD1. This CDR3 region has 16 residues. Germline V CDR1 and CDR2: MNHNS, SASEGT. V lost 2 bases and J lost 6; bases outside the gene matches: 7. This CDR3 is CASSETPGQGINIQYF. The CDR3 nucleotides are TGTGCCAGCAGTGAAACCCCGGGACAGGGGATAAACATTCAGTACTTC.

The chain combines TRBV6-1 with TRBJ1-5, with D perhaps TRBD1 (5 bases). CDR3 length: 16 residues. The V end lost 4 bases, the J end lost 5 bases, and 18 bases lay between the germline ends. CDR1 is MNHNS and CDR2 is SASEGT in the germline V gene. The DNA for the CDR3 is TGTGCCAGCAGTGCCAGGCGGCAGGGAGGTTATCAGCCCCAGCATTTT. Amino acid sequence: CASSARRQGGYQPQHF.

The chain has TRBV7-9 and TRBJ1-4; D might be TRBD1 (6 bases). The CDR3 consists of 15 residues. The V gene lost 5 bases and the J gene lost 3 bases, with 13 bases spanning the gap. Germline V gene lookup returns CDR1 SEHNR and CDR2 FQNEAQ (reference sequence). Here the CDR3 reads CASSTTGISNEKLFF. CDR3 bases: TGTGCCAGCAGCACAACAGGGATTTCTAATGAAAAACTGTTTTTT. The variable domain in full, completed from reference TRBV7-9 and TRBJ1-4, reads DTGVSQNPRHKITKRGQNVTFRCDPISEHNRLYWYRQTLGQGPEFLTYFQNEAQLEKSRLLSDRFSAERPKGSFSTLEIQRTEQGDSAMYLCASSTTGISNEKLFFGSGTQLSVL.

The J gene is TRBJ2-7, the V gene TRBV5-4; tentative D call: TRBD1 (5 bases). The germline CDR1 and CDR2 sequences are SGHNT and YYREEE (reference sequence). The CDR3 has 13 amino acids. The V gene lost 0 bases and the J gene lost 5 bases, with 9 bases spanning the gap. CDR3 region: CASSLAAGNEQYF. As DNA, the CDR3 is TGTGCCAGCAGCTTGGCCGCAGGGAACGAGCAGTACTTC.

The J gene is TRBJ2-1, the V gene TRBV10-3, with 11 bases that match TRBD2. The V segment lost 7 bases and the J segment 9 bases; nucleotides outside the gene matches: 11. Germline V gene data show CDR1 as ENHRY and CDR2 as SYGVKD. The CDR3 has 15 residues. This CDR3 is CAINRASGGLGEQFF. CDR3 sequence (DNA): TGTGCCATCAATCGTGCTAGCGGGGGGTTAGGTGAGCAGTTCTTC.

This chain uses TRBV5-6 with TRBJ2-7, with D perhaps matching TRBD1 (5 bases). Germline V gene sequence: CDR1 SGHDT, CDR2 YYEEEE. V was cut by 4 bases and J by 3 bases, with 8 bases left in between. The CDR3 has 12 residues. For the CDR3, the DNA is TGTGCCAGCAGCAAGGACATCTACGAGCAGTACTTC. Translated: CASSKDIYEQYF.

This chain joins TRBV15 and TRBJ2-7; D call uncertain. Per germline, CDR1 LNHNV and CDR2 YYDKDF (reference sequence). Trimming took off 0 bases at V and 9 bases at J, with 12 bases between the two ends. CDR3 size: 13 residues. This chain's CDR3 is CATSRESPTRQYF. The CDR3 coding sequence is TGTGCCACCAGCAGAGAGAGCCCTACGAGGCAGTACTTC.

This clone was counted once. The rearrangement joins TRBV9 to TRBJ2-3; 7 nucleotides match TRBD2. V shed 0 bases and J 2 bases; nucleotides not matched to a gene: 6. The CDR3 consists of 16 residues. Per germline, CDR1 SGDLS and CDR2 YYNGEE. The CDR3 spells CASSVGTSAYTDTQYF. CDR3 coding DNA: TGTGCCAGCAGCGTAGGAACTAGCGCGTACACAGATACGCAGTATTTT.

This clone appeared a few times. The chain is built from TRBV4-1 and TRBJ1-5, with D possibly being TRBD1 (5 bases). Trimming took 0 bases from V and 3 from J, leaving 15 bases between them. CDR3 length equals 17 residues. Per the germline V gene, CDR1 is MGHRA and CDR2 is YSYEKL. This CDR3 is CASSQDPGEGDNQPQHF. CDR3 DNA sequence: TGCGCCAGCAGCCAAGATCCGGGGGAAGGGGACAATCAGCCCCAGCATTTT.

The chain is built from TRBV11-2 and TRBJ1-5, with unresolved D. With 5 bases removed from V and 3 bases from J, the gap between germline ends came to 8 bases. The CDR3 is made up of 13 amino acids. Looked up from germline, CDR1 is SGHAT and CDR2 is FQNNGV. The CDR3 region is CASSTEFNQPQHF. CDR3 coding DNA: TGTGCCAGCAGCACAGAGTTCAATCAGCCCCAGCATTTT.

This clone was counted a few times. The CDR3: CASRAGIPPYEQYF. CDR3 in DNA: TGTGCCAGTAGGGCCGGGATCCCCCCCTACGAGCAGTACTTC. J is TRBJ2-7 and V is TRBV19; D might be TRBD2 (5 bases). CDR3 size: 14 residues. Germline-derived CDR1 and CDR2 are LNHDA and SQIVND (reference sequence). Trimming took 6 bases from V and 2 from J, leaving 14 bases between them.

The V call is TRBV5-1, the J call TRBJ2-1; maybe TRBD1 (6 bases). V was pared by 4 bases and J by 7 bases, with 15 bases between. The germline V gene has CDR1 SGHRS and CDR2 YFSETQ. This CDR3 is built from 14 residues. CDR3 sequence: CASSQHRVGNEQFF. For the CDR3, the DNA is TGCGCCAGCAGCCAGCACAGGGTTGGTAATGAGCAGTTCTTC.

The V and J genes are TRBV10-2 and TRBJ2-2; 9 positions agree with TRBD2. The CDR3 is 16 amino acids. From germline, CDR1 is WSHSY and CDR2 SAAADI. V dropped 8 bases and J dropped 1; count of bases not matched to a gene: 8. The CDR3 DNA is TGCGCCAGCGCCCTGCCTAGCGGGGTGAACACCGGGGAGCTGTTTTTT. It translates to CASALPSGVNTGELFF.

In DNA, the CDR3 is TGTGCCAGCAGTGAACTTCGGACAGGGCAGCCCCAGCATTTT. Translated: CASSELRTGQPQHF. This chain joins TRBV2 and TRBJ1-5; 8 bases match TRBD1. This CDR3 has 14 amino acids. In germline, CDR1 is SNHLY, CDR2 FYNNEI. Trimming at V came to 2 bases and at J to 7 bases, leaving 4 bases not matched to a gene.

The chain couples TRBV13 to TRBJ2-1; TRBD2 matches 8 bases. CDR1 is PRHDT and CDR2 is FYEKMQ in the germline V gene (reference sequence). This CDR3 has 17 residues. The V and J ends lost 5 bases and 1 base, in that order; junction bases with no gene match: 10. The CDR3 region is CASSTRRGGISYNEQFF. The CDR3 coding sequence is TGTGCCAGCAGCACCAGACGGGGGGGAATATCCTACAATGAGCAGTTCTTC. The entire variable domain, with the rest obtained from reference TRBV13 and TRBJ2-1, is as follows: AAGVIQSPRHLIKEKRETATLKCYPIPRHDTVYWYQQGPGQDPQFLISFYEKMQSDKGSIPDRFSAQQFSDYHSELNMSSLELGDSALYFCASSTRRGGISYNEQFFGPGTRLTVL.

The chain couples TRBV11-3 to TRBJ2-3; the match to TRBD1 covers 8 bases. The CDR3 is 15 amino acids. The germline gives CDR1 SGHNT, CDR2 YENEEA. V was clipped by 0 bases and J by 3 bases; unmatched bases: 2. The CDR3 spells CASSLDGQGTDTQYF. The CDR3 DNA sequence: TGTGCCAGCAGCTTAGACGGACAGGGTACAGATACGCAGTATTTT.

The V gene is TRBV4-1, the J gene TRBJ2-7, with 8 bases identical to TRBD1. J lost 5 bases, V lost 1 base, and 7 bases had no gene match. Germline lookup yields CDR1 MGHRA and CDR2 YSYEKL. The CDR3 contains 15 residues. CDR3 bases: TGCGCCAGCAGCCAAGCCGGGACAGGAGGCCACGAGCAGTACTTC. Translated: CASSQAGTGGHEQYF.

The CDR3 DNA reads as TGTGCCACCCAACTGGGGCCTAATGTCGTTAGCTACACCTTC. It codes for CATQLGPNVVSYTF. The chain combines TRBV2 with TRBJ1-2, with D tentatively TRBD1 (5 bases). CDR1 and CDR2 (germline): SNHLY, FYNNEI. This CDR3 is built from 14 residues. Trimming removed 10 bases from V and 9 bases from J, with 24 bases in between.

The rearrangement uses TRBV5-1 and TRBJ2-5; unclear D gene. The germline CDR1 and CDR2 sequences are SGHRS and YFSETQ. V dropped 4 bases and J dropped 2 bases, with 15 bases sitting between them. There are 15 residues in the CDR3. The CDR3, as DNA: TGCGCCAGCAGCGACGGCCGTGACTTGCAAGAGACCCAGTACTTC. Protein product: CASSDGRDLQETQYF.

V usage is TRBV9 and J usage is TRBJ2-2; D gene unclear. The CDR3 spans 15 residues. CDR1 SGDLS and CDR2 YYNGEE come from the germline V gene. Trimming pared 4 bases from V and 7 bases from J, leaving 17 bases between. The CDR3 reads CASSPTVTSGGELFF. The CDR3 DNA sequence: TGTGCCAGCAGCCCTACGGTCACCTCCGGCGGGGAGCTGTTTTTT.

CDR3 in DNA: TGTGCCAGCAGGGCCGGGGGGCCTAGCACAGATACGCAGTATTTT. It translates to CASRAGGPSTDTQYF. The V and J genes are TRBV9 and TRBJ2-3, with D perhaps TRBD2 (7 bases). CDR1 and CDR2 from the germline V gene are SGDLS and YYNGEE. V was trimmed by 5 bases and J by 0 bases, leaving 13 bases between them. The CDR3 consists of 15 residues.

The chain couples TRBV6-6 to TRBJ1-4, with 7 positions matching TRBD1. Losses at the gene ends were 5 bases for V and 10 bases for J; bases not matched to a gene: 4. Germline-derived CDR1 and CDR2 are MNHNY and SVGAGI (reference sequence). This CDR3 contains 12 residues. The DNA for the CDR3 is TGTGCCAGCAGTGGGGCAGGGGGAAAACTGTTTTTT. As protein: CASSGAGGKLFF.

This clone was picked up a small number of times. The V gene is TRBV2, the J gene TRBJ1-5, with a possible D match to TRBD1 (5 bases). CDR1 SNHLY and CDR2 FYNNEI come from the germline V gene. V lost 7 bases and J 4 bases, leaving 20 bases between the germline ends. The CDR3 consists of 16 residues. In DNA, the CDR3 is TGTGCCAGCACCCCATGGGGGGGATCGGGGAATCAGCCCCAGCATTTT. This encodes CASTPWGGSGNQPQHF.

V and J are TRBV11-1 and TRBJ2-7; TRBD1 is a possible D gene (5 bases). The CDR3 length is 14 residues. V was trimmed by 8 bases and J by 2 bases, leaving 16 bases between them. Germline-derived CDR1 and CDR2 are SGHAT and FQDESV (reference sequence). CDR3 DNA sequence: TGTGCCAGCGGCCCCTCACAGGTGACCTACGAGCAGTACTTC. The encoded protein is CASGPSQVTYEQYF.

V is TRBV11-2 and J is TRBJ2-5, with 7 bases identical to TRBD2. V dropped 5 bases and J dropped 11; count of bases not matched to a gene: 14. Looked up from germline, CDR1 is SGHAT and CDR2 is FQNNGV. CDR3 length: 14 residues. The CDR3 DNA is TGTGCCAGCAGCCTAGGGCGATTGGGGAGGGAGCAGTACTTC. This encodes CASSLGRLGREQYF.

CDR3 region: CASSLDLYSGNTIYF. Written as DNA, the CDR3 is TGTGCCAGCAGCTTGGACCTCTACTCTGGAAACACCATATATTTT. The genes are TRBV5-4 and TRBJ1-3; D not certain. The germline gives CDR1 SGHNT, CDR2 YYREEE (reference sequence). The CDR3 loop spans 15 amino acids. Between the trimmed V and J ends, which lost 0 bases and 0 bases, there was a span of 7 bases. Filled out from reference TRBV5-4 and TRBJ1-3, the complete variable domain reads ETGVTQSPTHLIKTRGQQVTLRCSSQSGHNTVSWYQQALGQGPQFIFQYYREEENGRGNFPPRFSGLQFPNYSSELNVNALELDDSALYLCASSLDLYSGNTIYFGEGSWLTVV.

The CDR3 reads CSVERQGTYEQYF. The DNA of the CDR3 is TGCAGCGTTGAAAGGCAGGGGACCTACGAGCAGTACTTC. This chain connects TRBV29-1 to TRBJ2-7; D is perhaps TRBD1 (6 bases). The V gene lost 2 bases and the J gene lost 2 bases, with 10 bases spanning the gap. The germline gives CDR1 SQVTM, CDR2 ANQGSEA. The CDR3 is made up of 13 amino acids.